This note documents a single T cell receptor beta chain sequence. Its antigen remains unknown. The CDR3 consists of 14 residues. Germline assignment: CDR1 LGHDT and CDR2 YNNKEL (reference sequence). V lost 4 bases and J lost 4; bases outside the gene matches: 5. Only in-frame clones appear in the TCRdb table, and some are missing; sequencing was by immunoSEQ multiplex PCR. The table includes almost 400,000 clones, around nine tenths detected once. Described treatment: 15 to 20 received Ad26.COV2.S at low or high dose, single or two shots; roughly five received placebo; per-sample allocation not given. The investigators took samples on day 63 after the first vaccine or placebo injection. An Ad26 vector that expressed Wuhan-strain SARS-CoV-2 spike constituted the vaccine. The data derive from a study of Ad26.COV2.S vaccination and SARS-CoV-2 variants. Turning to the study itself: Once or twice, 56 days apart, Ad26.COV2.S was delivered intramuscularly.

Whole-study results and caveats: Among vaccine recipients, spike-specific TCR breadth exceeded that of placebo recipients.

The rearrangement uses TRBV3-1 (or the pseudogene TRBV3-2) and TRBJ2-7; 9 bases map to TRBD1. The sequence was obtained from a person between 18 and 59 years old who received the Ad26.COV2.S COVID-19 vaccine or a placebo. The starting material was peripheral blood, obtained in a trial of Ad26.COV2.S vaccine versus placebo. CDR3 amino acids: CASSPGQGTYEQYF. CDR3 DNA sequence: TGTGCCAGCAGCCCAGGACAGGGGACTTACGAGCAGTACTTC.